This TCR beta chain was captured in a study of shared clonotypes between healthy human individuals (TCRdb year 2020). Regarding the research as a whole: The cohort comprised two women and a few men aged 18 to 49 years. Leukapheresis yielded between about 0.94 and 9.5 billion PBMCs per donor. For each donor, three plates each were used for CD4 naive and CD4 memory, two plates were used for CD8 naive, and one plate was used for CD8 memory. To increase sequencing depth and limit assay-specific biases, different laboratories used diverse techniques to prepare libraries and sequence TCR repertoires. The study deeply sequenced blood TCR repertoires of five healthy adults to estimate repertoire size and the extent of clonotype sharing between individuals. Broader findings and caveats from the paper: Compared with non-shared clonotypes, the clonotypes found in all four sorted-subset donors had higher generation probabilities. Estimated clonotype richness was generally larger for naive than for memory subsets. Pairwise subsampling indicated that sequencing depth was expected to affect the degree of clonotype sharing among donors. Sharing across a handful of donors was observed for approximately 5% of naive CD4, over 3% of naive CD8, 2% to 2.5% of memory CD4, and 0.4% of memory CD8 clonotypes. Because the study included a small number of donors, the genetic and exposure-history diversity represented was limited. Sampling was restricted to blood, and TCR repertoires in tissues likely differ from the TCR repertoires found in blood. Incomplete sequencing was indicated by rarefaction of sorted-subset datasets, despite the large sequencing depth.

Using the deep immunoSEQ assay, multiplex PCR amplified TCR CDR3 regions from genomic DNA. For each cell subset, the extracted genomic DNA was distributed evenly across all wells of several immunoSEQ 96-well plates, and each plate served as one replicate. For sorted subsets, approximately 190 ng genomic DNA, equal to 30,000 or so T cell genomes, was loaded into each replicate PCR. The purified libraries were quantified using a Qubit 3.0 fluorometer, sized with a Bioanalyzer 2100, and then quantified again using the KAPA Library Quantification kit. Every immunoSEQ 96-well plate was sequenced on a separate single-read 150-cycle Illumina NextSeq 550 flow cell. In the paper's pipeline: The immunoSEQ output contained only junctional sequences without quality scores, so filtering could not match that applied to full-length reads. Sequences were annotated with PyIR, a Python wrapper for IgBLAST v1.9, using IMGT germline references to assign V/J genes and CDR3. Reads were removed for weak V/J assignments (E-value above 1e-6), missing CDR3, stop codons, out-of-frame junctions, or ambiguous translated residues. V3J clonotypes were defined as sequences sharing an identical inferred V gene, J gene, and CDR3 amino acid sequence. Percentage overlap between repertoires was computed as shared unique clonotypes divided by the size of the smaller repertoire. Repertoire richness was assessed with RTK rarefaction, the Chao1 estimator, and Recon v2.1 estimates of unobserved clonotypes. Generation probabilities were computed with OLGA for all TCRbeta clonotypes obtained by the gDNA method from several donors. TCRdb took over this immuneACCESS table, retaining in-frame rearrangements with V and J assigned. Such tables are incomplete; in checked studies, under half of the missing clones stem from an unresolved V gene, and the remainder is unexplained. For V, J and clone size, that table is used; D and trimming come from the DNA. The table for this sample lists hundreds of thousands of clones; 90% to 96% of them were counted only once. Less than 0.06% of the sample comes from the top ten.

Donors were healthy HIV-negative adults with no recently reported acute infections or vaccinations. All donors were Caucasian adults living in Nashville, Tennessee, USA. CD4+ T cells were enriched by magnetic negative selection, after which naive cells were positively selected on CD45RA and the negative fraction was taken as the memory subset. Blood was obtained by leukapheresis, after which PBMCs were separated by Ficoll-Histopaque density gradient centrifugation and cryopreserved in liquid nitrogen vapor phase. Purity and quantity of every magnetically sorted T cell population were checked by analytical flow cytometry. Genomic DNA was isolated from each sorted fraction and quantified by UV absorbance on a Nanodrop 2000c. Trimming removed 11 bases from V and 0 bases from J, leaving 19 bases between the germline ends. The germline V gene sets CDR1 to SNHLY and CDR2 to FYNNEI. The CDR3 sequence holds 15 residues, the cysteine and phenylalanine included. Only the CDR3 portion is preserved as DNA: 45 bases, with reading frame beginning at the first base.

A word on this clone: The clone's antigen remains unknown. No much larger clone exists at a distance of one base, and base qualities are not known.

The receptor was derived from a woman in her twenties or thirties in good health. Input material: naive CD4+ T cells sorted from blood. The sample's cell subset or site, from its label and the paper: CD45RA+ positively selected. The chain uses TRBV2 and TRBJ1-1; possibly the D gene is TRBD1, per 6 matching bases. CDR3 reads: CAGQKTGNMNTEAFF. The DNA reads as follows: TGTGCCGGACAAAAGACAGGAAATATGAACACTGAAGCTTTCTTT. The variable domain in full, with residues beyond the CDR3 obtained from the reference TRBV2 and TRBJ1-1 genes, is EPEVTQTPSHQVTQMGQEVILRCVPISNHLYFYWYRQILGQKVEFLVSFYNNEISEKSEIFDDQFSVERPDGSNFTLKIRSTKLEDSAMYFCAGQKTGNMNTEAFFGQGTRLTVV.